This T cell receptor beta chain was identified in a study of tumor-infiltrating lymphocytes in oesophageal squamous cell carcinoma. TCRdb reanalysed the PCR reads using MiXCR and keeps one entry per CDR3 protein. The sample shows just over 20,000 distinct CDR3 sequences, 36% of them seen only once. The length of the CDR3 is 12 amino acids, counting both ends. CDR1 SEHNR and CDR2 FQNEAQ come from the germline V gene (reference sequence). Worth noting for this clonotype: The CDR3 does not end in the conserved phenylalanine or tryptophan, so this is likely a read error. Because the CDR3's place on the DNA is in doubt, the DNA is left out and the CDR3 is given as listed by TCRdb.

The sequencing sample was made of esophageal tumor tissue. The rearrangement joins TRBV7-9 to TRBJ1-1. The TCR sequence derives from a male donor with esophageal squamous cell carcinoma. This CDR3 is CASSLVVGEQYY.